The sequence of this TCR beta chain was determined in a study of CD8 T cells in ankylosing spondylitis. Findings of the study overall: Clones linked to disease were reported to show significant enrichment in matched ankylosing spondylitis synovial fluid. Prior work had noted some motif variants in reactive arthritis blood and synovial fluid. As for the disease-linked clones, they showed a CD8+ phenotype and occurred at relatively low frequencies in peripheral blood. Characteristic, it appeared, of ankylosing spondylitis blood was a TCR beta motif of several highly homologous variants.

Comment on this clonotype: Its antigen is undetermined.

This CDR3 is 19 amino acids long. The authors made TCR beta libraries by quantitative 5'-RACE with molecular barcodes. TCRdb reprocessed the 5' RACE reads with MiXCR, giving one entry per CDR3 protein. The profile shows about 840,000 distinct CDR3 sequences, 12% of them singletons. The specimen was blood, either unsorted or a sorted T cell fraction (not recorded which). The chain links TRBV12-3 or TRBV12-4 to TRBJ2-2; the D gene is possibly TRBD2 (5 bases). The sequence was collected from a male donor with ankylosing spondylitis. The CDR3 loop is CTLSLDFAALWEDTGELFF. CDR3 DNA sequence: TGTACCCTCAGTTTGGACTTTGCAGCCCTCTGGGAAGACACCGGGGAGCTGTTTTTT.